The 15 T cell receptor beta chains presented below share a single source sample, sequenced in a study of T-cell reconstitution after alpha-beta-depleted transplantation in children (TCRdb year 2016). Libraries were constructed by PCR. The instrument given in TCRdb is Illumina HiSeq 2500. TCR libraries were prepared with molecular barcoding, using unique molecular identifiers to normalize TCRbeta repertoire quantification. TCRdb reprocessing: public reads trimmed at Q25 with fastp, clones called with MiXCR, in-frame beta chains kept. Each CDR3 protein appears once, grouped with its most common genes and DNA. The sample has 400,000 to 500,000 distinct CDR3 sequences on record, about 11% of them singletons. About 5% of the sample lies in the top ten. This specimen was PBMCs from the stem cell graft donor, taken from the stem cell graft. Receptor source: a human donor who donated a stem cell graft to a child with acute myeloid leukemia.

The rearrangement uses TRBV12-3 or TRBV12-4 and TRBJ2-1; 10 bases line up with TRBD1. CDR3 length: 13 amino acids. V lost 6 bases to trimming and J lost 8 bases; unmatched junction nucleotides: 4. The CDR3 loop reads CASRRGQGHEQFF. The CDR3 DNA reads as TGTGCCAGCAGACGGGGACAGGGGCATGAGCAGTTCTTC.

The chain employs TRBV24-1 and TRBJ2-1; 7 bases align to TRBD1. V lost 1 base and J lost 3; bases outside the gene matches: 5. The CDR3 has 16 amino acids. The germline gives CDR1 KGHDR, CDR2 SFDVKD. CDR3 sequence (DNA): TGTGCCACCAGTGATTTTTTATGGACAGGCTACAATGAGCAGTTCTTC. Translating it yields CATSDFLWTGYNEQFF.

This clonotype was recorded at least ten times. The V and J genes are TRBV5-6 and TRBJ2-7, with 7 nucleotides matching TRBD1. From germline, CDR1 is SGHDT and CDR2 YYEEEE. The CDR3 totals 15 residues. Germline trimming cut 4 bases from V and 3 bases from J; bases unmatched to any gene: 10. CDR3 sequence reads: CASSPDPGQIYEQYV. The CDR3 DNA reads as TGTGCCAGCAGCCCCGACCCGGGACAGATCTACGAGCAGTACGTC.

The V gene is TRBV29-1, the J gene TRBJ2-7; TRBD2 matches at 7 bases. Germline trimming cut 1 base from V and 0 bases from J; bases unmatched to any gene: 21. The CDR3 length is 20 residues. Per the germline V gene, CDR1 is SQVTM and CDR2 is ANQGSEA. The CDR3 DNA sequence: TGCAGCGTTGAAGTATTTATGCGGCTAGCGGAAGGCACGAGCTCCTACGAGCAGTACTTC. It translates to CSVEVFMRLAEGTSSYEQYF.

The V call is TRBV20-1, the J call TRBJ2-5, with D tentatively TRBD1 (5 bases). The CDR3 sequence is 12 residues long. The V and J ends lost 2 bases and 5 bases respectively, with 9 bases between them. The germline V gene encodes CDR1 DFQATT and CDR2 SNEGSKA (reference sequence). The CDR3 bases are TGCAGTGCTAGACAGGGCCCTGAGACCCAGTACTTC. It specifies CSARQGPETQYF.

This clonotype was seen a few times. The rearrangement links TRBV10-3 to TRBJ2-7; D is tentatively TRBD1 or TRBD2 (5 bases each). The CDR3 sequence is 15 residues long. Per the germline V gene, CDR1 is ENHRY and CDR2 is SYGVKD. V lost 2 bases and J 7 bases, leaving 18 bases between the germline ends. CDR3 DNA: TGTGCCATCAGTGAGCCAGGGACCGTCCCTCCTGAGCAGTACTTC. As protein: CAISEPGTVPPEQYF.

With respect to this clonotype: One junction end disagrees with the germline gene, perhaps due to a read error. The chain has TRBV20-1 and TRBJ1-1; 10 nucleotides align to TRBD1. CDR1 is DFQATT and CDR2 is SNEGSKA in the germline V gene (reference sequence). The CDR3 covers 16 residues. CDR3 in amino acids: CSARDARTGGDTESFF. The CDR3 region has the DNA TGCAGTGCTAGAGATGCGAGGACAGGGGGGGACACTGAATCTTTCTTT.

This clonotype came up a few times. The CDR3 DNA reads TGCGCCAGCAGCACCGGTTTAGCGGGAGGGCCCTCCGGGGAGCTGTTTTTT. Protein product: CASSTGLAGGPSGELFF. The chain combines TRBV5-1 with TRBJ2-2; TRBD2 matches at 11 bases. The J segment lost 6 bases and the V segment lost 4 bases, leaving 11 bases of the junction unmatched. The CDR3 contains 17 residues. The germline V gene encodes CDR1 SGHRS and CDR2 YFSETQ.

This clonotype was observed a handful of times. This CDR3 reads CASSTGTGSYEQYV. CDR3 sequence (DNA): TGTGCCAGCAGTACCGGGACAGGGTCCTACGAGCAGTACGTC. The genes are TRBV5-6 and TRBJ2-7; 9 bases align to TRBD1. J lost 1 base, V lost 5 bases, and 4 bases had no gene match. The CDR3 runs 14 residues. Germline lookup yields CDR1 SGHDT and CDR2 YYEEEE.

In its sample, this clonotype was seen a few times. Here the CDR3 reads CATSRPGSNSNQPQHF. DNA of the CDR3: TGTGCCACCAGCAGGCCCGGCAGCAATAGCAATCAGCCCCAGCATTTT. This sequence joins TRBV15 and TRBJ1-5; D call uncertain. The length of the CDR3 is 16 residues. Trimming pared 3 bases from V and 0 bases from J, leaving 12 bases between. From germline, CDR1 is LNHNV and CDR2 YYDKDF (reference sequence).

There are a few counts of this clonotype. The chain recombines TRBV20-1 with TRBJ1-6, with D perhaps TRBD1 (6 bases). The CDR3 length is 14 residues. With 1 base removed from V and 6 bases from J, the gap between germline ends came to 10 bases. The germline gives CDR1 DFQATT, CDR2 SNEGSKA (reference sequence). This CDR3 is CSARVLDSNSPLHF. CDR3 in DNA: TGCAGTGCTAGAGTTCTGGACAGTAATTCACCCCTCCACTTT.

About this clonotype: An end of the junction differs from the germline gene, which may be a read error. The rearrangement uses TRBV15 and TRBJ1-4, with a possible D match to TRBD1 (5 bases). Germline assignment: CDR1 LNHNV and CDR2 YYDKDF (reference sequence). This CDR3 is 16 amino acids long. CDR3 protein: CAARPGQESDWRKLFF. In DNA, the CDR3 is TGTGCCGCCAGACCAGGGCAGGAATCGGATTGGAGAAAACTGTTTTTT.

Details on this clonotype: One junction end disagrees with the germline gene, perhaps due to a read error. J is TRBJ2-1 and V is TRBV29-1; 9 nucleotides line up with TRBD2. Germline lookup yields CDR1 SQVTM and CDR2 ANQGSEA. The CDR3 extends over 13 amino acids. The CDR3 region has the DNA TGCAGCGTTGTTAGCGGGGGCTACAATGCGCAGTTCTTC. Amino acids: CSVVSGGYNAQFF.

This clonotype was seen many times. The chain employs TRBV18 and TRBJ1-2; D ambiguous. The length of the CDR3 is 14 residues. Germline V gene lookup returns CDR1 KGHSH and CDR2 LQKENI. Trimming took off 2 bases at V and 8 bases at J, with 15 bases between the two ends. The CDR3 DNA reads TGTGCCAGCTCACCAGATGTGGTAGGGTCCGGCTACACCTTC. Encoded protein: CASSPDVVGSGYTF.

V and J are TRBV7-9 and TRBJ1-1; no reliable D call. Germline values: CDR1 SEHNR, CDR2 FQNEAQ (reference sequence). Trimming cost V 5 bases and J 0 bases, with 10 bases left between them. The CDR3 is 14 amino acids. CDR3 residues: CASSARIMNTEAFF. The CDR3 nucleotides are TGTGCCAGCAGCGCGCGGATCATGAACACTGAAGCTTTCTTT.